The clone carrying this TCR beta chain was recorded at least ten times. The sample belongs to a study of T-cell memory formation after mild COVID-19. TCRdb used MiXCR to reprocess the 5' RACE reads, holding one entry per CDR3 protein. This sample has about 610,000 distinct CDR3 sequences, with 15% to 20% found just once. CDR1 is SQVTM and CDR2 is ANQGSEA in the germline V gene. The trim removed 6 bases at V and 7 bases at J, leaving 3 bases unmatched. This CDR3 has 11 residues. This clonotype was sampled from an adult woman who had mild COVID-19 (a few samples of this study predate the infection). Cell type and time point are not known. J is TRBJ2-4 and V is TRBV29-1, with 7 bases identical to TRBD2. Input material: PBMCs or a T cell subset sorted from them (not recorded which). CDR3 protein: CSVGSGNIQYF. The CDR3 nucleotides read TGCAGCGTCGGTAGCGGGAACATTCAGTACTTC.